This TCR beta chain was profiled in a study of T-cell reconstitution after alpha-beta-depleted transplantation in children. CDR3 length: 14 amino acids. The trim removed 1 base at V and 3 bases at J, leaving 3 bases unmatched. During its preparation, the TCRbeta library received unique molecular identifiers. A single record per CDR3 protein comes from TCRdb applying MiXCR to the PCR reads. The repertoire includes roughly 120,000 distinct CDR3 sequences, over 9% of them detected once, and under 35% sits in the top ten. Concerning this clonotype itself: Antigen specificity is unknown.

Study results and limitations: Once a year had passed after transplant, T-cell counts and diversity came mostly from newly produced T cells.

The chain is built from TRBV12-3 or TRBV12-4 and TRBJ2-7; 7 nucleotides line up with TRBD1. The sequence was obtained from a boy aged 2 to 10 with acute lymphoblastic leukemia, due to receive a stem cell transplant. The sequencing here drew on PBMCs, taken before TCRalphabeta/CD19-depleted stem cell transplant. CDR3 sequence (DNA): TGTGCCAGCAGTTTAGGGGGGACAGACTACGAGCAGTACTTC. It translates to CASSLGGTDYEQYF.